Following are 16 T cell receptor beta chains from one sample sequenced in a study of T-cell reconstitution after alpha-beta-depleted transplantation in children (dated by TCRdb to the mid-2010s). Library preparation employed PCR. Sequenced on an Illumina HiSeq 2500. Molecular barcoding was employed in the preparation of TCR libraries, with unique molecular identifiers being used to normalize TCRbeta repertoire quantification. TCRdb's own reprocessing of the public reads used fastp at Q25 and MiXCR and kept productive beta chains. Records with the same CDR3 protein are collapsed into one entry carrying the most frequent genes and DNA. The sample table shows about 640,000 distinct CDR3 sequences, and approximately 16% are seen once. Under 1.2% of the sample belongs to the ten largest clones. The source was PBMCs from the stem cell graft donor, collected from the stem cell graft. Receptors were obtained from a human donor who donated a stem cell graft to a child with acute myeloid leukemia.

This chain connects TRBV19 to TRBJ1-1; D might be TRBD1 (5 bases). The CDR3 contains 15 residues. Germline CDR1 LNHDA, CDR2 SQIVND (reference sequence). Between the trimmed V and J ends, which lost 5 bases and 0 bases, there was a span of 13 bases. The CDR3: CASSGGREVNTEAFF. As DNA, the CDR3 is TGTGCCAGTAGTGGAGGCAGGGAAGTGAACACTGAAGCTTTCTTT.

V gene TRBV24-1 combines with J gene TRBJ2-3; D gene ambiguous. CDR3 length: 13 residues. Germline loops: CDR1 KGHDR, CDR2 SFDVKD. Trimming stripped 8 bases from V and 2 bases from J, with 10 bases between. The CDR3 sequence is CATMRTNTDTQYF. DNA for the CDR3: TGTGCCACCATGAGGACGAACACAGATACGCAGTATTTT.

This clonotype has a count of ten or more. V gene TRBV20-1 combines with J gene TRBJ1-5, with 9 bases identical to TRBD1. The CDR3 extends over 16 amino acids. Germline CDR1 is DFQATT and CDR2 is SNEGSKA (reference sequence). After removal of 1 base from V and 9 bases from J, the junction contained 13 bases not matched to a gene. CDR3 residues: CSARAGTGGASRPQHF. CDR3 nucleotides: TGCAGTGCTAGAGCGGGAACAGGGGGCGCGTCCCGGCCCCAGCATTTT.

This clonotype was observed a few times. The chain recombines TRBV11-3 with TRBJ2-1; D not resolved. The V and J ends lost 5 bases and 0 bases respectively, with 11 bases between them. The V gene's germline CDR1 is SGHNT and CDR2 YENEEA. The CDR3 length is 15 residues. The CDR3 reads CASSLRSSSYNEQFF. CDR3 in DNA: TGTGCCAGCAGCCTCCGGTCGAGCTCCTACAATGAGCAGTTCTTC.

The J gene is TRBJ2-2, the V gene TRBV12-3 or TRBV12-4, with 9 bases identical to TRBD2. The CDR3 is 17 residues long. V shed 5 bases, J shed 0 bases, and the junction held 7 bases outside the gene matches. The CDR3 is CASSTTRGGANTGELFF. CDR3 in DNA: TGTGCCAGCAGTACCACCCGCGGGGGGGCGAACACCGGGGAGCTGTTTTTT.

This clonotype was detected many times. CDR3 in DNA: TGTGCCAGCAGTTCCCCTTATGCTGAAGCTTTCTTT. Amino acids: CASSSPYAEAFF. The chain joins TRBV12-3 or TRBV12-4 to TRBJ1-1; D gene ambiguous. The ends were cut back, 4 bases at V and 6 bases at J, with 9 bases in the middle. This CDR3 contains 12 residues.

Ten or more counts support this clonotype. The rearrangement uses TRBV10-3 and TRBJ2-7; 7 nucleotides line up with TRBD1. The CDR3 contains 12 residues. Germline V gene lookup returns CDR1 ENHRY and CDR2 SYGVKD. Written as DNA, the CDR3 is TGTGCGAGCCGGGACAGTTTCTACGAGCAGTACGTC. This gives the protein CASRDSFYEQYV.

This clonotype was recorded at least ten times. The genes are TRBV29-1 and TRBJ2-7; 12 bases align to TRBD2. This CDR3 has 14 residues. Losses at the gene ends were 6 bases for V and 2 bases for J; bases not matched to a gene: 5. Germline-derived CDR1 and CDR2 are SQVTM and ANQGSEA. The CDR3 region is CSVTSGGRTYEQYF. CDR3 DNA sequence: TGCAGCGTAACTAGCGGGGGGCGCACCTACGAGCAGTACTTC.

This clonotype has a count of ten or more. V gene TRBV5-5 combines with J gene TRBJ1-3; D gene ambiguous. The CDR3 contains 16 residues. CDR1 is SGHKS, CDR2 YYEKEE, per germline (reference sequence). Between the trimmed V and J ends, which lost 2 bases and 0 bases, there was a span of 12 bases. The CDR3 sequence: CASSFGSSISGNTIYF. The CDR3 coding sequence is TGTGCCAGCAGCTTTGGCAGCTCGATCTCTGGAAACACCATATATTTT.

The chain employs TRBV30 and TRBJ2-7; 8 bases match TRBD2. This CDR3 spans 15 amino acids. The germline CDR1 and CDR2 sequences are GTSNPN and SVGIG (reference sequence). V shed 3 bases, J shed 4 bases, and the junction held 11 bases outside the gene matches. The CDR3 coding sequence is TGTGCCTGGAGCTCCTTGGGCGGGGGGCAGTACGAGCAGTACTTC. Translating it yields CAWSSLGGGQYEQYF.

In this sample, this clonotype turned up a few times. The chain joins TRBV7-8 to TRBJ1-5; D may be TRBD1 (6 bases). Germline V CDR1 and CDR2: SGHVS, FQNEAQ. Deletions cut 8 bases from V and 0 bases from J, with 14 bases between. The CDR3 runs 15 residues. CDR3: CASGRGEHSNQPQHF. The CDR3 DNA follows: TGTGCCAGCGGCAGGGGAGAGCATAGCAATCAGCCCCAGCATTTT.

The chain has TRBV24-1 and TRBJ2-1, with a possible D match to TRBD2 (6 bases). V lost 2 bases and J lost 7, with 17 bases in between. In germline, CDR1 is KGHDR, CDR2 SFDVKD. The CDR3 runs to 16 residues. The CDR3 is CATSDSGGTEGNEQFF. In DNA form, the CDR3 reads TGTGCCACCAGTGATTCTGGAGGAACGGAGGGGAATGAGCAGTTCTTC.

This clonotype was observed a handful of times. The chain couples TRBV24-1 to TRBJ2-3; D is undetermined. Germline CDR1 reads KGHDR; CDR2 reads SFDVKD. Trimming left V 0 bases short and J 0 bases short, with 9 bases between. This CDR3 region has 16 residues. In nucleotides, the CDR3 is TGTGCCACCAGTGATTTGAGTGGTCTCAGCACAGATACGCAGTATTTT. It is translated as CATSDLSGLSTDTQYF.

There are many counts of this clonotype. The chain couples TRBV29-1 to TRBJ2-1, with D perhaps TRBD1 or TRBD2 (5 bases each). V lost 5 bases, J lost 2 bases, and 13 bases lay in between. Per the germline V gene, CDR1 is SQVTM and CDR2 is ANQGSEA. The CDR3 is 14 residues long. As DNA, the CDR3 is TGCAGCGTTCTAACGGGGCTGACCTACAATGAGCAGTTCTTC. This translates into CSVLTGLTYNEQFF.

This clonotype showed up many times. The chain recombines TRBV25-1 with TRBJ2-5; possibly TRBD1 for D (5 bases). CDR3 length: 14 amino acids. The germline CDR1 and CDR2 sequences are MGHDK and SYGVNS. The ends were cut back, 6 bases at V and 3 bases at J, with 14 bases in the middle. The CDR3 region has the DNA TGTGCCAGCAGCGACCCAAACAGGAAAGAGACCCAGTACTTC. It specifies CASSDPNRKETQYF.

In this sample, this clonotype turned up many times. The limits of the CDR3 on the DNA are not certain, so only TCRdb's listed CDR3 is given. The V call is TRBV20-1, the J call TRBJ1-5; the D call of TRBD1 is as the table states it, not checked on the DNA. Germline CDR1 DFQATT, CDR2 SNEGSKA (reference sequence). The CDR3 contains 13 residues when both ends are counted. CDR3 residues: CSASFGEGQPQHF.